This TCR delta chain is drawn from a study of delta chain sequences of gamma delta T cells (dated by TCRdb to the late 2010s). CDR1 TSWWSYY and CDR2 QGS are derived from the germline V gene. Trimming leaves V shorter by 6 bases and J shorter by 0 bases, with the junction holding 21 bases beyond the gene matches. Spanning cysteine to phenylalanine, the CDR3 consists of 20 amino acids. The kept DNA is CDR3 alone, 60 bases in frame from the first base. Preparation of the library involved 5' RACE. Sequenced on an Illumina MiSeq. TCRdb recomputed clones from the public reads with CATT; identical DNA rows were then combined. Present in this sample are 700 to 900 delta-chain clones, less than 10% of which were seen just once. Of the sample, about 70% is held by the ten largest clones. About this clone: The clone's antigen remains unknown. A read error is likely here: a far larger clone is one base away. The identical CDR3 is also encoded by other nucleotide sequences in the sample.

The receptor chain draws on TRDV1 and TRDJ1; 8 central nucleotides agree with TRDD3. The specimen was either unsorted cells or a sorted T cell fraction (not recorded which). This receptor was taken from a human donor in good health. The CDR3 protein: CALGNFGKNWGVTYTDKLIF. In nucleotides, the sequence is TGTGCTCTTGGTAACTTCGGAAAGAACTGGGGGGTGACCTACACCGATAAACTCATCTTT.